The clone carrying this T cell receptor beta chain was observed many times. Its antigen is still unknown. Treatment reported: skin biopsy from PPD injection site in Mantoux-positive individual. An oligonucleotide containing a UMI was ligated to the 3' end of TCR cDNA. V was pared by 6 bases and J by 7 bases, with 4 bases of the junction left unmatched. The CDR3 contains 13 residues. Per the germline V gene, CDR1 is SNHLY and CDR2 is FYNNEI. This sample stems from a study of naive and memory T cell subsets. Whole-study findings and limits: TCR transcript changes with activation or differentiation may affect this RNA method.

Four PCR rounds used nested alpha and beta constant region primers plus the SP2 primer. TCRdb fed the UMI-ligation and nested PCR reads into MiXCR, producing one record per CDR3 protein. The sample lists about 30,000 distinct CDR3 sequences; about 6.2% were seen once. This sample comprised skin, obtained from a tuberculin skin test site. This TCR was recovered from an adult in good health. J is TRBJ2-2 and V is TRBV2, with TRBD1 matching 8 bases. CDR3 sequence: CASRQGGGGELFF. The DNA for the CDR3 is TGTGCCAGCAGACAGGGGGGAGGCGGGGAGCTGTTTTTT.